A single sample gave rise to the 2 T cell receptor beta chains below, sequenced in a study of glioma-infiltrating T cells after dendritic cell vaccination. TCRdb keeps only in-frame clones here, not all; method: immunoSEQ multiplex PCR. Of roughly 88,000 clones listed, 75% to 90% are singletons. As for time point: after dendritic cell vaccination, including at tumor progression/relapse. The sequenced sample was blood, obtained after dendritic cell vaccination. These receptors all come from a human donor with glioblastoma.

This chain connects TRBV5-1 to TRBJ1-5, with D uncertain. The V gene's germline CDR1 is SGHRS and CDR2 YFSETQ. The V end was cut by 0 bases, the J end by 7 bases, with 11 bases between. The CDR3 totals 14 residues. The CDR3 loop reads CASSLEGGRQPQHF. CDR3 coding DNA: TGCGCCAGCAGCTTGGAAGGAGGACGACAGCCCCAGCATTTT.

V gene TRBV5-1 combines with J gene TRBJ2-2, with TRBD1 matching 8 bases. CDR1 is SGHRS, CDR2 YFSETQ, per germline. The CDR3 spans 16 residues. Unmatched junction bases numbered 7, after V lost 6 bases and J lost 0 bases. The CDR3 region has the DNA TGCGCCAGCACCCCCTCGACAGGGGCGAACACCGGGGAGCTGTTTTTT. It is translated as CASTPSTGANTGELFF.